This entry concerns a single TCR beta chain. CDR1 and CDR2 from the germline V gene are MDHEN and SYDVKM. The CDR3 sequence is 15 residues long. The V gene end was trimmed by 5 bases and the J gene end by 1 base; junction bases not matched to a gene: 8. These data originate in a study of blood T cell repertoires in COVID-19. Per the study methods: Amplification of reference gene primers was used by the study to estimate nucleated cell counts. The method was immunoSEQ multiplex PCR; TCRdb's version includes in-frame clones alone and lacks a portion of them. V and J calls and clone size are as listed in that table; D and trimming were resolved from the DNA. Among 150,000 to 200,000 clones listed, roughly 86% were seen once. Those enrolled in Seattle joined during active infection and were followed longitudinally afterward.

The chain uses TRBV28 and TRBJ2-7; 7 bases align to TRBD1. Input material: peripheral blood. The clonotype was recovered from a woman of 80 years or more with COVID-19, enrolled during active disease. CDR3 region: CASSKDRVPSYEQYF. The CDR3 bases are TGTGCCAGCAGTAAAGACAGGGTCCCATCCTACGAGCAGTACTTC.